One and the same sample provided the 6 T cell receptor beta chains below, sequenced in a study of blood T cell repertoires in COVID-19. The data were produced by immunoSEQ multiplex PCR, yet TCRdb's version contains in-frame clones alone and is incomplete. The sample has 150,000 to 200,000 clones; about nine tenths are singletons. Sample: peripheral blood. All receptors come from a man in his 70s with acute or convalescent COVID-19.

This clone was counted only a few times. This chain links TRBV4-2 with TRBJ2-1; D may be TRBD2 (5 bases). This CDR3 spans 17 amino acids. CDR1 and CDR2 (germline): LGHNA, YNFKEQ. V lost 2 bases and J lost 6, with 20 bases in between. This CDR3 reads CASSQTLELDRGNEQFF. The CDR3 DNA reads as TGTGCCAGCAGCCAAACTTTAGAACTAGATCGAGGCAATGAGCAGTTCTTC.

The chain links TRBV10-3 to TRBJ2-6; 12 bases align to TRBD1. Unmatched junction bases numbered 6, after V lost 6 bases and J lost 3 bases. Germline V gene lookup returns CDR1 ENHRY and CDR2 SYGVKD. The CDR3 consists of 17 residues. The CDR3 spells CAIRPGQGADGANVLTF. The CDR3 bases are TGTGCCATCAGGCCGGGACAGGGGGCTGATGGGGCCAACGTCCTGACTTTC.

The CDR3 DNA is TGTGCCAGCAGCTTAGGGACAGACCGGACCTATGGCTACACCTTC. Amino acid sequence: CASSLGTDRTYGYTF. The rearrangement uses TRBV5-4 and TRBJ1-2; the match to TRBD1 covers 7 bases. Germline V gives CDR1 SGHNT, CDR2 YYREEE (reference sequence). CDR3 length: 15 amino acids. With V trimmed by 2 bases and J by 4 bases, 8 bases remained unmatched.

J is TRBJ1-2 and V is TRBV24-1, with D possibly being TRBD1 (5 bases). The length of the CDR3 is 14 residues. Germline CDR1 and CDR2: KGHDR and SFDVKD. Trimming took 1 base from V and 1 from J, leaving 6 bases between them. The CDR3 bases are TGTGCCACCAGTGATTTTGACAGTAACTATGGCTACACCTTC. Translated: CATSDFDSNYGYTF.

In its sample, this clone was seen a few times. As DNA, the CDR3 is TGTGCCAGCAGTTTCCTGACAGGGCCCGGGGAGCTGTTTTTT. It yields the protein CASSFLTGPGELFF. The chain has TRBV27 and TRBJ2-2; 7 bases agree with TRBD1. Germline V gives CDR1 MNHEY, CDR2 SMNVEV (reference sequence). The trim removed 3 bases at V and 6 bases at J, leaving 4 bases unmatched. The CDR3 is 14 amino acids.

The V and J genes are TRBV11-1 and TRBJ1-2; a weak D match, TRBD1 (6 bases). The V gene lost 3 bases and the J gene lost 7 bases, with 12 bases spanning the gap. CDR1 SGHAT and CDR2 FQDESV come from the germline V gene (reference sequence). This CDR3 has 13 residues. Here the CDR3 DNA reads TGTGCCAGCAGCTTTAACAGGGAAGGTGGCTACACCTTC. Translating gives CASSFNREGGYTF.